This T cell receptor (beta chain) was sequenced during a study of T cells in Graves' hyperthyroidism and ophthalmopathy. About the research overall: The authors collected peripheral blood at initial diagnosis, before any treatment.

Researchers took RNA transcripts and amplified the TCR beta CDR3 regions from them. HTBI primers were used for first-round RT-PCR of the TCR CDR3. Using its own MiXCR run on the multiplex PCR reads, TCRdb lists one record per CDR3 protein. The table records 300,000 to 500,000 distinct CDR3 sequences, more than 12% of them present only once. This clonotype was seen ten or more times. The antigen remains unidentified. Whole-study results and caveats: Ophthalmopathy was predicted by the model a median of roughly 6.7 months ahead of onset. The majority of expanded thyroid clonotypes above 0.001 also appeared in blood.

Calling Graves' hyperthyroidism stable meant ophthalmopathy did not progress within 18 months. This CDR3 comprises 14 residues. V was cut by 2 bases and J by 8 bases, with 13 bases left in between. Germline V gene data show CDR1 as MDHEN and CDR2 as SYDVKM. The rearrangement uses TRBV28 and TRBJ2-1, with D perhaps matching TRBD2 (6 bases). Sequencing used blood. This TCR came from a woman aged 25 to 39 with Graves' hyperthyroidism. CDR3 coding DNA: TGTGCCAGCAGTTTAGCGGGGAGGTTCTATGAGCAGTTCTTC. This codes for CASSLAGRFYEQFF.